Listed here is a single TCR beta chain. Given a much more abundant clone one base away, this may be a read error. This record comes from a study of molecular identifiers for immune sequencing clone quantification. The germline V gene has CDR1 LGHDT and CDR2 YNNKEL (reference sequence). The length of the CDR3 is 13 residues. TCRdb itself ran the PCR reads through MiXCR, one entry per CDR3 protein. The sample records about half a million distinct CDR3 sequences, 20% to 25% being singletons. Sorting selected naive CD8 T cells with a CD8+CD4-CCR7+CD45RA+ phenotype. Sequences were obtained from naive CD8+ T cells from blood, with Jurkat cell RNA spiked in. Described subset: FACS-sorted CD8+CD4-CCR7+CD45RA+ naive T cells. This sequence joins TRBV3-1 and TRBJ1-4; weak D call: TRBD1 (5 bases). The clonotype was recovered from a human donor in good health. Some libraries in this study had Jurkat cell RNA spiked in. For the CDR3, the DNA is TGTGCCAGCTTACCCCGGGACGGAGAAAAACTGCTTTTT. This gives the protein CASLPRDGEKLLF.